Listed here are 17 T cell receptor beta chains from one sample, sequenced in a study of cytomegalovirus exposure and HLA in healthy donors. It was with 60 Vbeta and 13 Jbeta primers that the PCR ran. Clones were sequenced by immunoSEQ multiplex PCR, and TCRdb holds only the in-frame ones, with some missing. Counted here are around 250,000 clones, around 81% occurring once; the ten biggest clones make up roughly 7.4%. Sequencing was performed on PBMCs. The receptors stem from a woman aged 55-70 years in good health and CMV-seropositive.

Details on this clone: At the DNA level, this CDR3 is encoded by other sequences in the same sample as well. The CDR3 DNA reads TGCGCCAGCAGCTTGGTAGGGGGGAACACTGAAGCTTTCTTT. Translation: CASSLVGGNTEAFF. The chain has TRBV5-1 and TRBJ1-1; D may be TRBD1 (6 bases). This CDR3 is built from 14 residues. Germline lookup yields CDR1 SGHRS and CDR2 YFSETQ. V was pared by 0 bases and J by 1 base, with 7 bases between. Based on the CDR3 plus reference TRBV5-1 and TRBJ1-1, the full variable domain is KAGVTQTPRYLIKTRGQQVTLSCSPISGHRSVSWYQQTPGQGLQFLFEYFSETQRNKGNFPGRFSGRQFSNSRSEMNVSTLELGDSALYLCASSLVGGNTEAFFGQGTRLTVV.

This clone appeared once. V and J are TRBV30 and TRBJ1-4; D possibly corresponds to TRBD1 (5 bases). CDR3 length equals 14 residues. The V and J ends lost 3 bases and 8 bases respectively, with 16 bases between them. The V gene's germline CDR1 is GTSNPN and CDR2 SVGIG (reference sequence). CDR3 in DNA: TGTGCCTGGAGATATAGGACACTGGGGGAAAAACTGTTTTTT. Translation: CAWRYRTLGEKLFF.

This sequence joins TRBV30 and TRBJ2-5; tentatively, D is TRBD2 (6 bases). The V end was cut by 4 bases, the J end by 5 bases, with 23 bases between. CDR1 GTSNPN and CDR2 SVGIG come from the germline V gene (reference sequence). The CDR3 length is 16 residues. CDR3: CAWNRRGSRLVETQYF. The DNA of the CDR3 is TGTGCCTGGAATAGGAGGGGCAGCCGTCTTGTGGAGACCCAGTACTTC.

This chain connects TRBV29-1 to TRBJ2-2; 9 bases match TRBD2. CDR1 and CDR2 from the germline V gene are SQVTM and ANQGSEA. This CDR3 region has 12 residues. The CDR3, as DNA: TGCAGTGCGGGGGGGAGCACCGGGGAGCTGTTTTTT. Translation: CSAGGSTGELFF.

This clone was seen a single time. This chain uses TRBV7-9 with TRBJ2-7; D not certain. This CDR3 spans 17 amino acids. Germline V lookup: CDR1 SEHNR, CDR2 FQNEAQ (reference sequence). With 0 bases removed from V and 2 bases from J, the gap between germline ends came to 17 bases. In nucleotides, the CDR3 is TGTGCCAGCAGCTTAGCGCTGGGTTACAGCCAGACCTACGAGCAGTACTTC. Its translation is CASSLALGYSQTYEQYF.

The rearrangement links TRBV5-1 to TRBJ1-1; the match to TRBD1 covers 8 bases. The CDR3 contains 14 residues. J was trimmed by 5 bases and V by 4 bases; bases with no gene match: 7. Germline V gives CDR1 SGHRS, CDR2 YFSETQ. CDR3 sequence: CASSKGQGGTEAFF. CDR3 DNA sequence: TGCGCCAGCAGCAAAGGACAGGGAGGGACTGAAGCTTTCTTT.

This chain joins TRBV4-2 and TRBJ2-2, with TRBD2 matching 11 bases. V shed 7 bases and J 3 bases; nucleotides not matched to a gene: 7. Germline V gives CDR1 LGHNA, CDR2 YNFKEQ. This CDR3 spans 16 amino acids. CDR3 loop: CASTPLAGVDTGELFF. CDR3 coding DNA: TGTGCCAGCACCCCACTAGCGGGAGTTGACACCGGGGAGCTGTTTTTT.

This chain connects TRBV18 to TRBJ2-2, with 7 bases that match TRBD1. CDR1 and CDR2 from the germline V gene are KGHSH and LQKENI. The CDR3 has 15 residues. Germline trimming cut 3 bases from V and 6 bases from J; bases unmatched to any gene: 7. The CDR3, as DNA: TGTGCCAGCTCACCCCAGACAGGGCGGTCCGGGGAGCTGTTTTTT. This sequence encodes CASSPQTGRSGELFF.

V usage is TRBV11-2 and J usage is TRBJ2-7, with D possibly matching TRBD2 (6 bases). The germline V gene encodes CDR1 SGHAT and CDR2 FQNNGV. The V gene lost 7 bases and the J gene lost 6 bases, with 13 bases spanning the gap. This CDR3 spans 12 amino acids. The CDR3 nucleotides are TGTGCCAGCACCCCAGGAGGGTCCGAGCAGTACTTC. It is translated as CASTPGGSEQYF.

The rearrangement joins TRBV6-5 to TRBJ1-4, with TRBD1 as a possible D gene (5 bases). Germline CDR1 reads MNHEY; CDR2 reads SVGAGI. This CDR3 contains 14 residues. Trimming removed 6 bases at V and 1 base at J, with 9 bases between. The CDR3: CASSAGLTNEKLFF. The CDR3 DNA reads TGTGCCAGCAGCGCAGGGTTAACTAATGAAAAACTGTTTTTT.

The V call is TRBV16, the J call TRBJ1-2; TRBD1 aligns across 7 bases. Trimming removed 5 bases from V and 2 bases from J; junction bases left unmatched: 14. This CDR3 has 17 residues. Germline V gives CDR1 KGHSY, CDR2 FQNENV. In DNA form, the CDR3 reads TGTGCCAGCAGCAGGGGGGACCGGGACAGCAGGAACTATGGCTACACCTTC. This encodes CASSRGDRDSRNYGYTF. Full variable domain (missing parts from reference TRBV16 and TRBJ1-2): GEEVAQTPKHLVRGEGQKAKLYCAPIKGHSYVFWYQQVLKNEFKFLISFQNENVFDETGMPKERFSAKCLPNSPCSLEIQATKLEDSAVYFCASSRGDRDSRNYGYTFGSGTRLTVV.

This clone has a single count. This sequence joins TRBV27 and TRBJ2-7, with 7 bases identical to TRBD2. CDR1 MNHEY and CDR2 SMNVEV come from the germline V gene (reference sequence). This CDR3 has 14 amino acids. The V and J ends lost 9 bases and 2 bases, in that order; junction bases with no gene match: 10. The CDR3 DNA reads as TGTGCCAGTAGACCGTGGGGGGGGGCCTACGAGCAGTACTTC. It codes for CASRPWGGAYEQYF.

CDR3 sequence: CATGTGMGNTEAFF. The CDR3, as DNA: TGTGCCACAGGGACAGGGATGGGGAACACTGAAGCTTTCTTT. The V and J genes are TRBV19 and TRBJ1-1, with 9 bases lining up with TRBD1. With V trimmed by 10 bases and J by 1 base, 7 bases remained unmatched. This CDR3 region has 14 residues. The germline V gene has CDR1 LNHDA and CDR2 SQIVND (reference sequence). Drawing the rest from reference TRBV19 and TRBJ1-1, the complete variable domain is DGGITQSPKYLFRKEGQNVTLSCEQNLNHDAMYWYRQDPGQGLRLIYYSQIVNDFQKGDIAEGYSVSREKKESFPLTVTSAQKNPTAFYLCATGTGMGNTEAFFGQGTRLTVV.

The chain carries TRBV14 and TRBJ2-7, with TRBD2 identical over 7 bases. The V segment lost 5 bases and the J segment 2 bases; nucleotides outside the gene matches: 6. This CDR3 region has 14 residues. Germline CDR1 and CDR2: SGHDN and FVKESK. DNA for the CDR3: TGTGCCAGCAGCTGGGCTAGCGGAGCCTACGAGCAGTACTTC. Residues: CASSWASGAYEQYF.

The V and J genes are TRBV13 and TRBJ2-5; 11 bases are shared with TRBD2. This CDR3 region has 17 residues. Germline trimming cut 2 bases from V and 1 base from J; bases unmatched to any gene: 6. Germline CDR1 reads PRHDT; CDR2 reads FYEKMQ (reference sequence). This CDR3 reads CASSLLSGTSGQETQYF. CDR3 DNA sequence: TGTGCCAGCAGCTTACTTTCCGGGACTAGCGGCCAAGAGACCCAGTACTTC.

The rearrangement joins TRBV5-4 to TRBJ2-5; D may be TRBD2 (6 bases). Germline loops: CDR1 SGHNT, CDR2 YYREEE (reference sequence). V lost 0 bases to trimming and J lost 2 bases, with 11 bases between them. This CDR3 spans 15 amino acids. The CDR3 nucleotides read TGTGCCAGCAGCTTGGTTAGCGGCTTGCAAGAGACCCAGTACTTC. Translated, it gives CASSLVSGLQETQYF.

This clone was observed a few times. V and J are TRBV27 and TRBJ2-7; 15 bases are a match to TRBD2. V was clipped by 5 bases and J by 0 bases; unmatched bases: 5. The CDR3 totals 17 residues. Germline CDR1 MNHEY, CDR2 SMNVEV (reference sequence). The CDR3 nucleotides are TGTGCCAGCAGTCCGGGGACTAGCGGGAGGAGCTCCTACGAGCAGTACTTC. Protein product: CASSPGTSGRSSYEQYF.